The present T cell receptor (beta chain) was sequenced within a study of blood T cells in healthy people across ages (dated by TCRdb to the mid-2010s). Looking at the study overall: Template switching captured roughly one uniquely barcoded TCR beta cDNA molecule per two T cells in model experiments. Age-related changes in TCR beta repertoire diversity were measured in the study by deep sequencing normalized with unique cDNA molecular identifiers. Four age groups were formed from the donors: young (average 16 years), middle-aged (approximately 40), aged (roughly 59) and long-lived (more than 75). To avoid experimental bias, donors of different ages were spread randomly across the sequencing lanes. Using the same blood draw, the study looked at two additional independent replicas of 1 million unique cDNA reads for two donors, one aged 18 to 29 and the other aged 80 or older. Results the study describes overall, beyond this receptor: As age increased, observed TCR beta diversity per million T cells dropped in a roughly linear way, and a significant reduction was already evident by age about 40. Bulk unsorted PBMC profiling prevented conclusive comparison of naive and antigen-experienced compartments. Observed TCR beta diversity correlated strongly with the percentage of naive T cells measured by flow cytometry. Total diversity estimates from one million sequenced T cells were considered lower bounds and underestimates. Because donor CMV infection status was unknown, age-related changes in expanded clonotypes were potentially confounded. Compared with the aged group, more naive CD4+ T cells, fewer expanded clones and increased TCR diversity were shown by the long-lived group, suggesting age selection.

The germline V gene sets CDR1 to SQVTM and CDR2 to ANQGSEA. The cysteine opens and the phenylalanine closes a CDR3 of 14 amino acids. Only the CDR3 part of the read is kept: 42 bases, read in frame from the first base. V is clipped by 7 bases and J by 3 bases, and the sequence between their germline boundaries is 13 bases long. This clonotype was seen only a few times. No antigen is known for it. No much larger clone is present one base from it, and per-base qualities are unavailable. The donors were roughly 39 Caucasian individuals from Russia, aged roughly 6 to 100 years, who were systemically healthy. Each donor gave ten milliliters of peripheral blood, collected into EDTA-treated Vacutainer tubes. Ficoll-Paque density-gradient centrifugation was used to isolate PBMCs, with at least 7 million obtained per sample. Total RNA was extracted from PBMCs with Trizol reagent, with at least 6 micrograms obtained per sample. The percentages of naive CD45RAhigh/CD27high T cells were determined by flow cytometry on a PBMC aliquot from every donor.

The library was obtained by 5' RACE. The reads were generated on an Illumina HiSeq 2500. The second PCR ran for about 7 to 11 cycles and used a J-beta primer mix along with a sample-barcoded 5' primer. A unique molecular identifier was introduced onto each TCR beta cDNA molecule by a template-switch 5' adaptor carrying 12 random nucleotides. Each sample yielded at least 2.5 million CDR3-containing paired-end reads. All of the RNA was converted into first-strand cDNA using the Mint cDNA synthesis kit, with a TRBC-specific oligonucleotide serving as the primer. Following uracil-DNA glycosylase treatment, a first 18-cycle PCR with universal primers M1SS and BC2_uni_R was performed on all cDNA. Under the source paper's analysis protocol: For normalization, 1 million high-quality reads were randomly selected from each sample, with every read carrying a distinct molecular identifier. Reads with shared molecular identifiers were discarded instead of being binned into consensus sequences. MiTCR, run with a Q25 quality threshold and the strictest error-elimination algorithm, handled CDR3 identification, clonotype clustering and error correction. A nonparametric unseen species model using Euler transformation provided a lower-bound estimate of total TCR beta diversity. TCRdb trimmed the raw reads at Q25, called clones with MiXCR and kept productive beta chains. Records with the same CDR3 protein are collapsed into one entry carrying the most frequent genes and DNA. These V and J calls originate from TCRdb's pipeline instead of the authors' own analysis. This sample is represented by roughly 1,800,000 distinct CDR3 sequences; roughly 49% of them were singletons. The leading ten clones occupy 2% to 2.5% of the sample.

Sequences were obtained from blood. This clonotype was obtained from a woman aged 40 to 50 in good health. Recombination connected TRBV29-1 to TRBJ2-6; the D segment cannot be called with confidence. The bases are TGCAGCGGCCTCTCTGGGGTTGGGGCCAACGTCCTGACTTTC. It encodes CSGLSGVGANVLTF.